The clone carrying this T cell receptor beta chain has just a few counts. V lost 3 bases and J lost 1, with 6 bases in between. Germline assignment: CDR1 LNHNV and CDR2 YYDKDF (reference sequence). This CDR3 spans 13 amino acids. This sample stems from a study of technical replicates of blood from several donors. Libraries were prepared by immunoSEQ multiplex PCR; TCRdb keeps only in-frame clonotypes and omits some of them. The sample records approximately 82,000 clones, around 90% being singletons. J is TRBJ1-1 and V is TRBV15; D is unresolved. The sample comprised T cells isolated from PBMCs. The receptor was derived from a human donor in good health. CDR3 sequence reads: CATSRGENTEAFF. CDR3 sequence (DNA): TGTGCCACCAGCAGGGGAGAGAACACTGAAGCTTTCTTT.